This record covers a single T cell receptor (beta chain). Its antigen is undetermined. Using immunoSEQ multiplex PCR, the repertoire was profiled, and TCRdb retains in-frame clones only, with some absent. The table has 2,500,000 or so clones, around 90% seen once. This sample stems from a study of shared clonotypes between healthy human individuals. Notes on the study in general: It was the few donors that limited the genetic and exposure-history diversity represented. Generally, estimated richness proved larger in naive subsets than it did in memory subsets. The generation probabilities recorded for non-shared clonotypes fell below those of clonotypes shared by all four donors.

Trimming removed 3 bases at V and 5 bases at J, with 14 bases between. Germline V gene lookup returns CDR1 SGHRS and CDR2 YFSETQ. CDR3 length: 14 amino acids. The sequenced material came from naive CD4+ T cells from PBMCs. Described subset: CD45RA+ positively selected. The receptor was derived from a man younger than 35 in good health. Some clones in this sample may be carry-over from other donors' samples. The genes are TRBV5-1 and TRBJ2-5; tentative D call: TRBD2 (7 bases). CDR3 DNA sequence: TGCGCCAGCAGCTGGCCGGGGGGCGGTGAGACCCAGTACTTC. This translates into CASSWPGGGETQYF.